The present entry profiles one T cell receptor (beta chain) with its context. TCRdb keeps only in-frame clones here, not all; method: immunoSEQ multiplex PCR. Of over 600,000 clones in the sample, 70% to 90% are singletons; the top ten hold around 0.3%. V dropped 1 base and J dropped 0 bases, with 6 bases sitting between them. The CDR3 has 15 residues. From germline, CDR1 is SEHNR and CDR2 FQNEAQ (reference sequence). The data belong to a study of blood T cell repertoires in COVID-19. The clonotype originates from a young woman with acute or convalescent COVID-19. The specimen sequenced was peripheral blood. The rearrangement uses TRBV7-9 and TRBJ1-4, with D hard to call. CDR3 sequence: CASSLDLATNEKLFF. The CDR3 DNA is TGTGCCAGCAGCTTAGACTTGGCAACTAATGAAAAACTGTTTTTT.